The T cell receptor beta chain under discussion was sequenced for a study of T cell responses to AZD1222 COVID-19 vaccine. Findings of the study overall: Donors, mostly white British, included more females; clonal diversity was possibly underestimated. Baseline seropositivity characterized only a handful of AZD1222 recipients. The span of vaccine-associated CD4 TCRs extended across spike, with dominance at 160-218 and 743-854.

As regards this clone: Its target is not known.

Germline V gives CDR1 LGHDT, CDR2 YNNKEL (reference sequence). This CDR3 is 15 amino acids long. Trimming took 0 bases from V and 4 from J, leaving 12 bases between them. The repertoire was sequenced with immunoSEQ multiplex PCR; TCRdb's copy has only in-frame clones and lacks some. Among about 110,000 clones listed, roughly 90% were seen once. The chain joins TRBV3-1 (or the pseudogene TRBV3-2) to TRBJ1-2; tentative D call: TRBD1 (5 bases). This clonotype originated in an adult in good health. The specimen was peripheral blood, collected on day 0 of AZD1222 vaccination. The CDR3: CASSQDWQGRYGYTF. CDR3 coding DNA: TGTGCCAGCAGCCAAGATTGGCAGGGACGCTATGGCTACACCTTC.